Presented here are 10 T cell receptor beta chains from one specimen sequenced in a study of T cell responses to AZD1222 COVID-19 vaccine. Profiled with immunoSEQ multiplex PCR; TCRdb holds only in-frame clones, not every one. Of around 140,000 clones listed, about 90% are singletons. Sample: peripheral blood, taken 28 days after the second AZD1222 dose. Every receptor here comes from an adult who received the AZD1222 COVID-19 vaccine.

This chain joins TRBV5-1 and TRBJ1-4, with D unresolved. CDR1 and CDR2 (germline): SGHRS, YFSETQ. The V end was cut by 1 base, the J end by 0 bases, with 10 bases between. The CDR3 has 16 residues. The CDR3 DNA reads as TGCGCCAGCAGCTTGACGGGCGCTACAACTAATGAAAAACTGTTTTTT. This translates into CASSLTGATTNEKLFF.

The chain recombines TRBV18 with TRBJ2-7; D is unresolved. Trimming pared 2 bases from V and 2 bases from J, leaving 10 bases between. Germline V gene data show CDR1 as KGHSH and CDR2 as LQKENI. The CDR3 has 14 residues. CDR3 protein: CASSPVSPPYEQYF. The DNA of the CDR3 is TGTGCCAGCTCACCAGTGTCACCCCCCTACGAGCAGTACTTC.

This clone was recorded once. The chain is built from TRBV5-1 and TRBJ2-5; TRBD2 agrees at 9 bases. Unmatched junction bases numbered 5, after V lost 0 bases and J lost 5 bases. The CDR3 runs to 15 residues. Germline loops: CDR1 SGHRS, CDR2 YFSETQ. CDR3: CASSLAGTSHETQYF. In nucleotides, the CDR3 is TGCGCCAGCAGCTTGGCCGGGACTAGCCACGAGACCCAGTACTTC.

The chain uses TRBV2 and TRBJ2-7, with D tentatively TRBD2 (5 bases). CDR3 size: 12 residues. The germline V gene encodes CDR1 SNHLY and CDR2 FYNNEI. With 6 bases removed from V and 4 bases from J, the gap between germline ends came to 10 bases. The CDR3 bases are TGTGCCAGCAGCGTGACTATTTACGAGCAGTACGTC. Residues: CASSVTIYEQYV.

This clone showed up just once. This sequence joins TRBV10-1 and TRBJ2-1, with 10 bases lining up with TRBD2. The CDR3 has 15 amino acids. Germline CDR1 is WNHNN and CDR2 is SYGVQD (reference sequence). J lost 2 bases, V lost 3 bases, and 1 base had no gene match. CDR3 residues: CASSEAGGPYNEQFF. The CDR3 DNA sequence: TGCGCCAGCAGTGAAGCGGGGGGGCCCTACAATGAGCAGTTCTTC.

This clone was seen just once. The V gene is TRBV29-1, the J gene TRBJ1-5, with TRBD1 identical over 7 bases. The CDR3 has 13 amino acids. Losses at the gene ends were 7 bases for V and 7 bases for J; bases not matched to a gene: 10. The V gene's germline CDR1 is SQVTM and CDR2 ANQGSEA. CDR3 sequence (DNA): TGCAGCGGGACGACAGGGACCGACCAGCCCCAGCATTTT. Translated, it gives CSGTTGTDQPQHF. Combining the CDR3 with reference TRBV29-1 and TRBJ1-5 gives the whole variable domain SAVISQKPSRDICQRGTSLTIQCQVDSQVTMMFWYRQQPGQSLTLIATANQGSEATYESGFVIDKFPISRPNLTFSTLTVSNMSPEDSSIYLCSGTTGTDQPQHFGDGTRLSIL.

In its sample, this clone was seen once. This sequence joins TRBV19 and TRBJ1-2; D is unresolved. V was shortened by 3 bases and J by 3 bases, with 8 bases between the two germline ends. The CDR3 is 13 amino acids. Per germline, CDR1 LNHDA and CDR2 SQIVND (reference sequence). The CDR3 region is CASSMIQDYGYTF. The CDR3 DNA follows: TGTGCCAGTAGTATGATACAAGACTATGGCTACACCTTC. The entire variable domain, with the rest obtained from reference TRBV19 and TRBJ1-2, is as follows: DGGITQSPKYLFRKEGQNVTLSCEQNLNHDAMYWYRQDPGQGLRLIYYSQIVNDFQKGDIAEGYSVSREKKESFPLTVTSAQKNPTAFYLCASSMIQDYGYTFGSGTRLTVV.

DNA of the CDR3: TGTGCCAGCAGCGTAGGGTCAGGAAACTACGAGCAGTACTTC. Translation gives CASSVGSGNYEQYF. The rearrangement uses TRBV9 and TRBJ2-7, with no clear D. Trimming pared 0 bases from V and 3 bases from J, leaving 10 bases between. Germline assignment: CDR1 SGDLS and CDR2 YYNGEE. CDR3 length: 14 amino acids.

V is TRBV5-6 and J is TRBJ1-6, with D possibly being TRBD1 (5 bases). Looked up from germline, CDR1 is SGHDT and CDR2 is YYEEEE. V was pared by 4 bases and J by 7 bases, with 9 bases between. This CDR3 is built from 13 residues. CDR3 sequence reads: CASSTNRNSPLHF. The DNA for the CDR3 is TGTGCCAGCAGCACCAACAGGAATTCACCCCTCCACTTT.

J is TRBJ1-2 and V is TRBV3-1 (or the pseudogene TRBV3-2), with TRBD1 matching over 8 bases. Per the germline V gene, CDR1 is LGHDT and CDR2 is YNNKEL (reference sequence). Trimming removed 3 bases from V and 7 bases from J; junction bases left unmatched: 10. The CDR3 covers 15 residues. The chain's CDR3 is CASSQASAGGGGYTF. CDR3 nucleotide sequence: TGTGCCAGCAGCCAGGCAAGTGCAGGGGGCGGTGGCTACACCTTC.